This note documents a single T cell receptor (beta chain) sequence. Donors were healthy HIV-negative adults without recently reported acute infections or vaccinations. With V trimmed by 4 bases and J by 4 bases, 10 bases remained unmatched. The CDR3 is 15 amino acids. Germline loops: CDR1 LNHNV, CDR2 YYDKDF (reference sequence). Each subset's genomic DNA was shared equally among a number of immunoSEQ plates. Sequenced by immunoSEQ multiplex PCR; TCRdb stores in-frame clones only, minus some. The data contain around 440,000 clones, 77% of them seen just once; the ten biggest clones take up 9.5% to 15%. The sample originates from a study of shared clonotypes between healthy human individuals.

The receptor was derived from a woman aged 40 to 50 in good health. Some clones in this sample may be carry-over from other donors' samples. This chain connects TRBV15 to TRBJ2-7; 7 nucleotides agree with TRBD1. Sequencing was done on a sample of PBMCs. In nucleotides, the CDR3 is TGTGCCACCAGCACCCGGACAGGTGGAGCGTACGAGCAGTACTTC. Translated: CATSTRTGGAYEQYF.